The rows below give T cell receptor beta chains drawn from one sample of a study of OX40 agonist ivuxolimab in advanced cancers. The data were produced by immunoSEQ multiplex PCR, yet TCRdb's version contains in-frame clones alone and is incomplete. This table has 90,000 to 100,000 clones, around 85% appearing once. The sample in question was CD4+ or CD8+ T cells sorted from blood, obtained in a trial of the OX40 agonist ivuxolimab. The receptor source for this set is an adult with an advanced solid tumor such as melanoma, head and neck, liver or kidney cancer. CDR3s include the opening cysteine and the closing phenylalanine or tryptophan. D genes are given only for firm matches. Rows give clone size only sometimes, using once, few, many, or a class for an expanded clone.

CDR3 DNA	CDR3 protein	D gene	clone size	V gene	J gene
TGTGCCAGCAGCGTAGGGGGTGTAGCGGGAAGAGAGACCCAGTACTTC	CASSVGGVAGRETQYF	TRBD2	.	TRBV9	TRBJ2-5
TGTGCCTGGACCTGGGGCGAGGATTCACCCCTCCACTTT	CAWTWGEDSPLHF	.	.	TRBV30	TRBJ1-6
TGTGCCAGCAGCTTGGTTGCTCCAAATGAGCAGTTCTTC	CASSLVAPNEQFF	.	.	TRBV5-4	TRBJ2-1
TGTGCCAGCAGCCCACCGGGGGGCGCAGGGCAGCCCCAGCATTTT	CASSPPGGAGQPQHF	.	.	TRBV7-2	TRBJ1-5
TGTGCCAGCAGTTTGACTTCCCTCCCCGGGCAGTTCTTC	CASSLTSLPGQFF	.	.	TRBV28	TRBJ2-1
TGTGCCAGCAGTCTCCCCAGCTCCTATAATTCACCCCTCCACTTT	CASSLPSSYNSPLHF	.	.	TRBV28	TRBJ1-6
TGTGCCTGGAGTCAGCAGAAGTTTGCAACTAATGAAAAACTGTTTTTT	CAWSQQKFATNEKLFF	.	.	TRBV30	TRBJ1-4
TGCAGCGTGTCACAGGGTAATCAGCCCCAGCATTTT	CSVSQGNQPQHF	.	.	TRBV29-1	TRBJ1-5
TGTGCCAGTAGTAGGGGGACCACCGGGGAGCTGTTTTTT	CASSRGTTGELFF	.	.	TRBV19	TRBJ2-2
TGTGCCTGGAGTCCCCGGGGGAACTATGGCTACACCTTC	CAWSPRGNYGYTF	.	.	TRBV30	TRBJ1-2
TGTGCCAGCAGTTTAATAAGGAGGGCTCAACTGTTTTTT	CASSLIRRAQLFF	.	.	TRBV28	TRBJ1-4
TGTGCCAGTAGTAAACCCCTCGTTGGCGACACTGAAGCTTTCTTT	CASSKPLVGDTEAFF	.	.	TRBV19	TRBJ1-1
TGTGCCAGCACAATTGTAGATACGCAGTATTTT	CASTIVDTQYF	.	.	TRBV7-9	TRBJ2-3
TGTGCCTGGGGGACTGCCACAGATACGCAGTATTTT	CAWGTATDTQYF	.	.	TRBV30	TRBJ2-3
TGTGCCAGCAGCTTTCTTCAGGAGGAAGACGGCTACACCTTC	CASSFLQEEDGYTF	.	.	TRBV13	TRBJ1-2
TGCGCCAGCAGCCAAGATCCGGGGACAGCCGATTCACCCCTCCACTTT	CASSQDPGTADSPLHF	TRBD1	.	TRBV4-1	TRBJ1-6
TGTGCCTCGGGACAGGGGGTCGAGACCCAGTACTTC	CASGQGVETQYF	TRBD1	.	TRBV19	TRBJ2-5
TGTGCCAGCAGTTTATGGGACCTTAGACTCACAGATACGCAGTATTTT	CASSLWDLRLTDTQYF	.	.	TRBV28	TRBJ2-3
TGTGCCAGCAGTTTAGCCGCTGCGGCCAAAAACATTCAGTACTTC	CASSLAAAAKNIQYF	.	.	TRBV28	TRBJ2-4
TGCGCCAGCAAAGGGGACACTGAAGCTTTCTTT	CASKGDTEAFF	.	.	TRBV5-1	TRBJ1-1
TGTGCCAGCAGGGAGGGAGGGAACACCATATATTTT	CASREGGNTIYF	.	.	TRBV6-1	TRBJ1-3
TGTGCCTGGAGTGTACAGGGGACACCCCAGTTCTTC	CAWSVQGTPQFF	TRBD1	.	TRBV30	TRBJ2-1
TGTGCTAGTGGAAAGGAGGGGAGGCCCCAGCATTTT	CASGKEGRPQHF	.	.	TRBV12-5	TRBJ1-5
TGTGCCAGCAGCTCCCGCCCGGGTTACGAGCAGTACTTC	CASSSRPGYEQYF	.	once	TRBV7-2	TRBJ2-7
TGTGCCAGCAGTGATACCGGGAGGGCCAGAAATGAGCAGTTCTTC	CASSDTGRARNEQFF	TRBD2	.	TRBV25-1	TRBJ2-1
TGTGCCAGCAGCTTAAAAGAGGGCCAAGGTGAGCAGTTCTTC	CASSLKEGQGEQFF	.	.	TRBV11-2	TRBJ2-1
TGTGCCAGCACCCGATTGGGAGGACTAGCGGTCCAAGAGACCCAGTACTTC	CASTRLGGLAVQETQYF	TRBD2	.	TRBV11-3	TRBJ2-5
TGTGCCAGCAGCTTAGAAGTAGCGGGAGGGCCTAGGGTGCAGTACTTC	CASSLEVAGGPRVQYF	TRBD2	.	TRBV7-2	TRBJ2-7
TGCGCCAGCAGCGAGGCGACAGGGGGTGAGACCCAGTACTTC	CASSEATGGETQYF	TRBD1	.	TRBV5-1	TRBJ2-5
TGTGCCAGCAGTGCCAGGGACAGGGGCCACTATGGCTACACCTTC	CASSARDRGHYGYTF	TRBD1	.	TRBV28	TRBJ1-2
TGTGCCACCAGCAGAGGGGGTGGGACGGACAATCAGCCCCAGCATTTT	CATSRGGGTDNQPQHF	.	.	TRBV15	TRBJ1-5
TGTGCCAGCAGCTTAAACCCAGCGGGAGGTGAGCAGTTCTTC	CASSLNPAGGEQFF	TRBD2	.	TRBV7-3	TRBJ2-1
TGCGCCAGCAGCTTGAGCGGGAGGGCCGAAGAGACCCAGTACTTC	CASSLSGRAEETQYF	TRBD2	.	TRBV5-1	TRBJ2-5
TGCGCCAGCAGTGGAGGAGGGACAGACCAAGAGACCCAGTACTTC	CASSGGGTDQETQYF	.	.	TRBV10-1	TRBJ2-5
TGTGCCAGCAGCTTCGAAAACATTGGCTACACCTTC	CASSFENIGYTF	.	.	TRBV5-8	TRBJ1-2